The 9 T cell receptor beta chains below come from one sample, sequenced in a study of shared clonotypes between healthy human individuals. Repertoires were generated with immunoSEQ multiplex PCR, while TCRdb's copy carries only in-frame clones and drops some. Of 400,000 to 550,000 clones in the sample, around three quarters were seen once. The sequencing input was PBMCs. These receptor sequences come from a woman aged 40 to 50 in good health. Some clones in this sample may be carry-over from other donors' samples.

The J gene is TRBJ1-3, the V gene TRBV29-1, with 10 bases fitting TRBD1. The junction had 3 bases not matched to a gene; V was cut back by 5 bases and J by 5 bases. The CDR3 covers 13 residues. CDR1 and CDR2 (germline): SQVTM, ANQGSEA. Here the CDR3 reads CSVSGQGRNTIYF. The CDR3 DNA reads TGCAGCGTTTCGGGACAGGGGAGAAACACCATATATTTT.

This clone was picked up a small number of times. The V gene is TRBV6-5, the J gene TRBJ2-1; D call uncertain. The germline gives CDR1 MNHEY, CDR2 SVGAGI. Between the trimmed V and J ends, which lost 0 bases and 0 bases, there was a span of 3 bases. This CDR3 has 14 amino acids. CDR3 nucleotides: TGTGCCAGCAGTTACTCGAGCTCCTACAATGAGCAGTTCTTC. This translates into CASSYSSSYNEQFF.

Only a few counts were recorded for this clone. The J gene is TRBJ2-1, the V gene TRBV29-1; D unresolved. This CDR3 contains 13 residues. V was clipped by 7 bases and J by 9 bases, with 19 bases between them. Germline-derived CDR1 and CDR2 are SQVTM and ANQGSEA. CDR3: CSAEKDQRFEQFF. In DNA form, the CDR3 reads TGCAGCGCGGAGAAGGACCAACGATTTGAGCAGTTCTTC.

J is TRBJ2-7 and V is TRBV10-3, with 7 bases matching TRBD1. Germline CDR1 ENHRY, CDR2 SYGVKD. The V gene end was trimmed by 0 bases and the J gene end by 3 bases; junction bases not matched to a gene: 2. The CDR3 sequence is 14 residues long. The CDR3 sequence: CAISESTGFYEQYF. CDR3 bases: TGTGCCATCAGTGAGTCGACAGGGTTCTACGAGCAGTACTTC.

Details on this clone: A read error may produce the germline difference seen at one junction end. V and J are TRBV5-4 and TRBJ1-4, with no clear D. Germline V gene data show CDR1 as SGHNT and CDR2 as YYREEE (reference sequence). CDR3 length: 14 residues. In DNA, the CDR3 is TGCGCCAGCAGCCCGACAACAACTAATGAAAAACTGTTTTTT. Residues: CASSPTTTNEKLFF.

The J gene is TRBJ2-3, the V gene TRBV19; D is perhaps TRBD1 or TRBD2 (5 bases each). The CDR3 sequence is 14 residues long. V dropped 4 bases and J dropped 3 bases, with 11 bases sitting between them. Germline CDR1 LNHDA, CDR2 SQIVND (reference sequence). CDR3 protein: CASSKGDLTDTQYF. Here the CDR3 DNA reads TGTGCCAGTAGTAAAGGGGACCTAACAGATACGCAGTATTTT.

This sequence joins TRBV19 and TRBJ2-5; 13 positions agree with TRBD2. The germline CDR1 and CDR2 sequences are LNHDA and SQIVND (reference sequence). The CDR3 has 15 amino acids. Losses at the gene ends were 5 bases for V and 5 bases for J; bases not matched to a gene: 5. CDR3 bases: TGTGCCAGTAGTTCCCGGACTAGCGGGAGCGAGACCCAGTACTTC. Translation gives CASSSRTSGSETQYF.

This clone was seen once. This rearrangement joins TRBV18 to TRBJ2-1; TRBD1 agrees at 7 bases. Germline lookup yields CDR1 KGHSH and CDR2 LQKENI. The CDR3 has 14 residues. V shed 6 bases, J shed 5 bases, and the junction held 7 bases outside the gene matches. The DNA of the CDR3 is TGTGCCAGCTCTAGGGACAGACTGGACAATGAGCAGTTCTTC. Amino acid sequence: CASSRDRLDNEQFF.

The chain employs TRBV6-5 and TRBJ1-1, with no clear D. The CDR3 has 15 amino acids. With 0 bases removed from V and 1 base from J, the gap between germline ends came to 9 bases. Germline CDR1 reads MNHEY; CDR2 reads SVGAGI. The CDR3 loop is CASSYSHEPNTEAFF. CDR3 nucleotides: TGTGCCAGCAGTTACTCGCATGAGCCGAACACTGAAGCTTTCTTT.